This is a list of T cell receptor beta chains from one sample in a study of glioma-infiltrating T cells. MiXCR was run by TCRdb on the multiplex PCR reads, yielding one entry per CDR3 protein. The sample carries approximately 90,000 distinct CDR3 sequences, about 25% recorded once. The sample consisted of glioma tissue, nonneoplastic brain tissue, or PBMCs (not recorded which). The receptor source for this set is a human donor with low-grade glioma or glioblastoma, undergoing nonglioma brain surgery, or in good health (not recorded which). Each CDR3 is given with its conserved first and last residue. D genes are given only for firm matches. Clone size appears in some rows only: once, few, many, or a class for an expanded clone.

D gene: TRBD1; clone size: many; J gene: TRBJ1-5; V gene: TRBV6-1; CDR3 DNA: TGTGCCAGCAGGACAGGGGGCGCGAGTCAGCCCCAGCATTTT; CDR3 protein: CASRTGGASQPQHF
D gene: TRBD1; clone size: NA; J gene: TRBJ1-4; V gene: TRBV7-9; CDR3 DNA: TGTGCCAGCAGCTTCCCGGGACAGGGACATCAGGAAAAACTGTTTTTT; CDR3 protein: CASSFPGQGHQEKLFF
D gene: TRBD2; clone size: few; J gene: TRBJ2-3; V gene: TRBV18; CDR3 DNA: TGTGCCAGCTCAACTAGCGGGATCATCGCAGATACGCAGTATTTT; CDR3 protein: CASSTSGIIADTQYF
D gene: NA; clone size: many; J gene: TRBJ2-7; V gene: TRBV12-3/TRBV12-4; CDR3 DNA: TGTGCCAGCAGTTTAGGCAGGGCCTACGAGCAGTACTTC; CDR3 protein: CASSLGRAYEQYF
D gene: TRBD2; clone size: many; J gene: TRBJ2-3; V gene: TRBV19; CDR3 DNA: TGTGCCAGTAGGACGACTAGCGGGGGCACAGATACGCAGTATTTT; CDR3 protein: CASRTTSGGTDTQYF
D gene: TRBD1; clone size: few; J gene: TRBJ2-5; V gene: TRBV4-2; CDR3 DNA: TGTGCCAGCAGCTTGGGGACAGGGGGCTTCTCACAAGAGACCCAGTACTTC; CDR3 protein: CASSLGTGGFSQETQYF
D gene: TRBD1; clone size: many; J gene: TRBJ1-1; V gene: TRBV6-6; CDR3 DNA: TGTGCCAGCAGTCCCGGACAGGGTTCGAACACTGAAGCTTTCTTT; CDR3 protein: CASSPGQGSNTEAFF
D gene: TRBD1; clone size: many; J gene: TRBJ2-7; V gene: TRBV2; CDR3 DNA: TGTGCCAGCAGGGCGGACAGGGCGACCTACGAGCAGTACTTC; CDR3 protein: CASRADRATYEQYF
D gene: NA; clone size: many; J gene: TRBJ2-1; V gene: TRBV29-1; CDR3 DNA: TGCAGCACCGCGGACAGCTTCCTCTACAATGAGCAGTTCTTC; CDR3 protein: CSTADSFLYNEQFF
D gene: NA; clone size: many; J gene: TRBJ2-7; V gene: TRBV15; CDR3 DNA: TGTGCCACCAGCAGAGATCGAGGGAGTACCTACGAGCAGTACTTC; CDR3 protein: CATSRDRGSTYEQYF
D gene: TRBD1; clone size: many; J gene: TRBJ1-1; V gene: TRBV2; CDR3 DNA: TGTGCCAGCAGTGAAGCGAGGATCGGCAGGGGGCCAGCTTTCTTT; CDR3 protein: CASSEARIGRGPAFF
D gene: TRBD2; clone size: many; J gene: TRBJ2-1; V gene: TRBV7-2; CDR3 DNA: TGTGCCAGCAGCTCCTCTAGCGGGACGGGTGGCAATGAGCAGTTCTTC; CDR3 protein: CASSSSSGTGGNEQFF
D gene: NA; clone size: many; J gene: TRBJ2-7; V gene: TRBV18; CDR3 DNA: TGTGCCAGCTCACCAGACAGAGAGCCCTCCTACGAGCAGTACTTC; CDR3 protein: CASSPDREPSYEQYF
D gene: TRBD1; clone size: many; J gene: TRBJ1-2; V gene: TRBV20-1; CDR3 DNA: TGCAGTGCTAAGGGACAGGCAGCAAACTATGGCTACACCTTC; CDR3 protein: CSAKGQAANYGYTF
D gene: TRBD1; clone size: NA; J gene: TRBJ2-7; V gene: TRBV5-4; CDR3 DNA: TGTGCCAGCAGCACGGGACAGTTCTACGAGCAGTACTTC; CDR3 protein: CASSTGQFYEQYF
D gene: NA; clone size: many; J gene: TRBJ2-1; V gene: TRBV6-5; CDR3 DNA: TGTGCCAGCAGTTACGCGGACCGATACAATGAGCAGTTCTTC; CDR3 protein: CASSYADRYNEQFF
D gene: NA; clone size: NA; J gene: TRBJ1-5; V gene: TRBV27; CDR3 DNA: TGTGCCAGCAGTTCCCAGGGAGGGTTCTATGGCAATCAGCCCCAGCATTTT; CDR3 protein: CASSSQGGFYGNQPQHF
D gene: NA; clone size: once; J gene: TRBJ2-7; V gene: TRBV7-9; CDR3 DNA: TGTGCCAGCAGCCTCACATCCGGGAAAGTTGACTACGAACAGTACTTC; CDR3 protein: CASSLTSGKVDYEQYF
D gene: TRBD2; clone size: NA; J gene: TRBJ2-5; V gene: TRBV10-3; CDR3 DNA: TGTGCCATCATGGAAGCGGGGGTTGAGACCCAGTACTTC; CDR3 protein: CAIMEAGVETQYF
D gene: TRBD1; clone size: many; J gene: TRBJ2-2; V gene: TRBV28; CDR3 DNA: TGTGCCAGCATTCGAGGACAGGGGGCCGGGGAGCTGTTTTTT; CDR3 protein: CASIRGQGAGELFF
D gene: NA; clone size: many; J gene: TRBJ2-5; V gene: TRBV7-2; CDR3 DNA: TGTGCCAGCAGCTTGGCGGGGGCGAAAGAGACCCAGTACTTC; CDR3 protein: CASSLAGAKETQYF
D gene: NA; clone size: many; J gene: TRBJ2-1; V gene: TRBV20-1; CDR3 DNA: TGCAGTGCTAGAGGCCACCTTACTAGCAATGAGCAGTTCTTC; CDR3 protein: CSARGHLTSNEQFF
D gene: NA; clone size: many; J gene: TRBJ1-3; V gene: TRBV15; CDR3 DNA: TGTGCCACCAGCGACCGGGCCCTTGGAAACACCATATATTTT; CDR3 protein: CATSDRALGNTIYF
D gene: TRBD1; clone size: many; J gene: TRBJ1-2; V gene: TRBV10-1; CDR3 DNA: TGCGCCAGCAGCCGGGACAGAGACTCCTATGGCTACACCTTC; CDR3 protein: CASSRDRDSYGYTF
D gene: NA; clone size: many; J gene: TRBJ1-1; V gene: TRBV6-1; CDR3 DNA: TGTGCCAGCACCCCATGGGGGGAGGACACTGAAGCTTTCTTT; CDR3 protein: CASTPWGEDTEAFF
D gene: NA; clone size: medium-sized; J gene: TRBJ2-1; V gene: TRBV6-2/TRBV6-3; CDR3 DNA: TGTGCCAGCAGTTACGGGAGCTCCTACAATGAGCAGTTCTTC; CDR3 protein: CASSYGSSYNEQFF
D gene: NA; clone size: many; J gene: TRBJ2-2; V gene: TRBV6-1; CDR3 DNA: TGTGCCAGCAGTGAAGTCGGCAACACCGGGGAGCTGTTTTTT; CDR3 protein: CASSEVGNTGELFF
D gene: TRBD1; clone size: NA; J gene: TRBJ2-4; V gene: TRBV5-1; CDR3 DNA: TGCGCCAGCAGCTCTCCGGGACAGAGGGCTAACATTCAGTACTTC; CDR3 protein: CASSSPGQRANIQYF
D gene: NA; clone size: many; J gene: TRBJ1-2; V gene: TRBV6-6; CDR3 DNA: TGTGCCAGCAGTTACTCCCAGGGGTCTGGCTACACCTTC; CDR3 protein: CASSYSQGSGYTF
D gene: NA; clone size: NA; J gene: TRBJ2-3; V gene: TRBV19; CDR3 DNA: TGTGCCAGTAGCGGGACGTCGACAGATACGCAGTATTTT; CDR3 protein: CASSGTSTDTQYF
D gene: TRBD1; clone size: many; J gene: TRBJ1-1; V gene: TRBV6-2/TRBV6-3; CDR3 DNA: TGTGCCAGCAGTACTGGAGGACAGGGGGGGACTGAAGCTTTCTTT; CDR3 protein: CASSTGGQGGTEAFF
D gene: NA; clone size: many; J gene: TRBJ1-1; V gene: TRBV10-1; CDR3 DNA: TGCGCCAGCAGTGAAACGGGACATCGTGGCACTGAAGCTTTCTTT; CDR3 protein: CASSETGHRGTEAFF
D gene: TRBD2; clone size: NA; J gene: TRBJ2-7; V gene: TRBV27; CDR3 DNA: TGTGCCAGCAGTTTGTCGGGAGGGCCCCACGAGCAGTACTTC; CDR3 protein: CASSLSGGPHEQYF
D gene: NA; clone size: NA; J gene: TRBJ2-7; V gene: TRBV5-1; CDR3 DNA: TGCGCCAGCAGCTCTATCGGGAGCTACGAGCAGTACTTC; CDR3 protein: CASSSIGSYEQYF
D gene: NA; clone size: many; J gene: TRBJ2-4; V gene: TRBV15; CDR3 DNA: TGTGCCACCAGCAGAGGGGGGCTCACCAAAAACATTCAGTACTTC; CDR3 protein: CATSRGGLTKNIQYF
D gene: NA; clone size: few; J gene: TRBJ2-7; V gene: TRBV6-1; CDR3 DNA: TGTGCCAGCAGTTGGTCGGGAGCGCAGGCCTACGAGCAGTACTTC; CDR3 protein: CASSWSGAQAYEQYF
D gene: TRBD1; clone size: many; J gene: TRBJ2-3; V gene: TRBV6-1; CDR3 DNA: TGTGCCAGCAGGCACAGGGGGTGGAACACAGATACGCAGTATTTT; CDR3 protein: CASRHRGWNTDTQYF
D gene: NA; clone size: many; J gene: TRBJ1-1; V gene: TRBV6-1; CDR3 DNA: TGTGCCAGCAGCATCTCTAGGACAAAGAAAACTGAAGCTTTCTTT; CDR3 protein: CASSISRTKKTEAFF
D gene: TRBD1; clone size: many; J gene: TRBJ1-2; V gene: TRBV4-2; CDR3 DNA: TGTGCCAGCAGCCAAGCCCCAGGGGGCGCGGGCTACACCTTC; CDR3 protein: CASSQAPGGAGYTF
D gene: TRBD2; clone size: few; J gene: TRBJ2-5; V gene: TRBV7-2; CDR3 DNA: TGTGCCAGCAGCTTAGCGCTGGGGGGGGGAGAGACCCAGTACTTC; CDR3 protein: CASSLALGGGETQYF
D gene: TRBD1; clone size: few; J gene: TRBJ2-7; V gene: TRBV7-9; CDR3 DNA: TGTGCCAGCAGCTTAGTTGGACATTCAGGGGGCGAGCAGTACTTC; CDR3 protein: CASSLVGHSGGEQYF
D gene: TRBD1; clone size: many; J gene: TRBJ1-2; V gene: TRBV7-2; CDR3 DNA: TGTGCCAGCAGCACCGGACAGGGGGCGTTTGGCTACACCTTC; CDR3 protein: CASSTGQGAFGYTF
D gene: NA; clone size: many; J gene: TRBJ1-1; V gene: TRBV6-1; CDR3 DNA: TGTGCCAGCAGTTACGGGGTATTAGGGACAGAAGCTTTCTTT; CDR3 protein: CASSYGVLGTEAFF
D gene: NA; clone size: NA; J gene: TRBJ1-1; V gene: TRBV4-1; CDR3 DNA: TGCGCCAGCAGCCCGTACAGGGACACTGAAGCTTTCTTT; CDR3 protein: CASSPYRDTEAFF
D gene: NA; clone size: few; J gene: TRBJ1-2; V gene: TRBV7-9; CDR3 DNA: TGTGCCAGCAGCTTAGTCAGATTCTATGGCTACACCTTC; CDR3 protein: CASSLVRFYGYTF
D gene: TRBD1; clone size: NA; J gene: TRBJ1-6; V gene: TRBV4-2; CDR3 DNA: TGTGCCAGCAGCCCCGGGACAGGGGTGGCAAATTCACCCCTCCACTTT; CDR3 protein: CASSPGTGVANSPLHF
D gene: NA; clone size: many; J gene: TRBJ2-7; V gene: TRBV20-1; CDR3 DNA: TGCAGTGCGATCCGGGACGGGACCGAGCAGTACTTC; CDR3 protein: CSAIRDGTEQYF
D gene: TRBD1; clone size: NA; J gene: TRBJ2-2; V gene: TRBV7-9; CDR3 DNA: TGTGCCAGCAGCGGCGGGACAGGTACCACCGGGGAGCTGTTTTTT; CDR3 protein: CASSGGTGTTGELFF
D gene: TRBD1; clone size: many; J gene: TRBJ1-5; V gene: TRBV7-2; CDR3 DNA: TGTGCCAGCAGCCTGGGACAGCTGGGACAGCCCCAGCATTTT; CDR3 protein: CASSLGQLGQPQHF
D gene: NA; clone size: NA; J gene: TRBJ2-7; V gene: TRBV14; CDR3 DNA: NA; CDR3 protein: CVYVCPPSDEQYF
D gene: NA; clone size: few; J gene: TRBJ2-3; V gene: TRBV5-1; CDR3 DNA: TGCGCCAGCAGCTTGGAGGCTAGGGAAGATACGCAGTATTTT; CDR3 protein: CASSLEAREDTQYF
D gene: NA; clone size: NA; J gene: TRBJ1-6; V gene: TRBV30; CDR3 DNA: TGTGCCTGGAGAGCGTATAACTCCTATAATTCACCCCTCCACTTT; CDR3 protein: CAWRAYNSYNSPLHF